The entry below describes one T cell receptor (beta chain). Germline V gene sequence: CDR1 SGHRS, CDR2 YFSETQ. The CDR3 runs to 15 residues. V was pared by 4 bases and J by 6 bases, with 10 bases of the junction left unmatched. Using immunoSEQ multiplex PCR, the repertoire was profiled, and TCRdb retains in-frame clones only, with some absent. The sample lists more than 60,000 clones, approximately 88% occurring once. The data were taken from a study of T cell repertoires in ileal Crohn's disease. Time point specified: neoterminal ileum biopsy at postoperative endoscopy, about 6 months after surgery. The TCR was taken from an adult with Crohn's disease. Sequencing used ileal tissue. The chain links TRBV5-1 to TRBJ1-5; 7 bases align to TRBD1. Here the CDR3 DNA reads TGCGCCAGCAGCCCGACAGGGAACTCTCTTCAGCCCCAGCATTTT. It yields the protein CASSPTGNSLQPQHF. The entire variable domain, with the rest obtained from reference TRBV5-1 and TRBJ1-5, is as follows: KAGVTQTPRYLIKTRGQQVTLSCSPISGHRSVSWYQQTPGQGLQFLFEYFSETQRNKGNFPGRFSGRQFSNSRSEMNVSTLELGDSALYLCASSPTGNSLQPQHFGDGTRLSIL.